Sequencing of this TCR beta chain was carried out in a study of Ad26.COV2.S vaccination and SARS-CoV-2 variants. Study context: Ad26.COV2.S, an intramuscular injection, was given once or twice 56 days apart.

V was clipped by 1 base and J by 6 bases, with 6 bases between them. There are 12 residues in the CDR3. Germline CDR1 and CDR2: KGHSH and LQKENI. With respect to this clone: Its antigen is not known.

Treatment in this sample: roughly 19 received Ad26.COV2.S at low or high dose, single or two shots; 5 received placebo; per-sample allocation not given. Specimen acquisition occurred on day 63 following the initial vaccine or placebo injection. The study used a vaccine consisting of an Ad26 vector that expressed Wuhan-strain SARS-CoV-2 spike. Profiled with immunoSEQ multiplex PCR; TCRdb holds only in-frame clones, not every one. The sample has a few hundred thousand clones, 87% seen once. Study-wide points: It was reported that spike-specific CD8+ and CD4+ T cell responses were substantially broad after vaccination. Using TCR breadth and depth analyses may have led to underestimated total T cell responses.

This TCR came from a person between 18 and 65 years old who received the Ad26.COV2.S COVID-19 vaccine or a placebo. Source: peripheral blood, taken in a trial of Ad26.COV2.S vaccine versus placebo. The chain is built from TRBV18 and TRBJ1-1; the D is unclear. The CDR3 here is CASSPRGSEAFF. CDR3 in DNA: TGTGCCAGCTCACCACGGGGATCTGAAGCTTTCTTT.